The 10 T cell receptor beta chains listed next were all sequenced from one sample in a study of beta chain features in type 1 diabetes listed by TCRdb under 2018. What the authors observed across the whole study: Type 1 diabetes patients showed a moderate but significant shortening of TCRB CDR3 length in all four CD4+ subsets.

The library was prepared using the immunoSEQ multiplex PCR assay. All of the isolated RNA was reverse transcribed with the High Capacity cDNA Reverse Transcription Kit, so expressed TCRB transcripts were sequenced. This is the immuneACCESS table as TCRdb keeps it, with only in-frame sequences that have V and J called. A part of the clones is gone; compared with another copy, unresolved V genes explain less than half, and the rest is unexplained. The sample profile shows about 360,000 clones; around an eighth of them were found once. The ten largest make up 0.008% to 0.011% of the sample. No antigen has been identified for these receptors. The source material was naive CD4+ T cells from blood. Reading the label with the study, this specimen's cell subset or site is: true naive CD4+ T cells. The receptors derive from a woman under 30 with type 1 diabetes.

This clone was recorded a few times. The chain recombines TRBV5-1 with TRBJ1-1; no clear D. Germline CDR1 is SGHRS and CDR2 is YFSETQ. CDR3 size: 13 residues. Trimming removed 5 bases from V and 1 base from J, with 9 bases in between. In DNA, the CDR3 is TGCGCCAGCAGATACACAAAGAACACTGAAGCTTTCTTT. Translation gives CASRYTKNTEAFF.

This clone turned up a few times. The rearrangement links TRBV7-2 to TRBJ2-7, with TRBD1 matching over 7 bases. The CDR3 runs 14 residues. The germline V gene has CDR1 SGHTA and CDR2 FQGNSA. Trimming at V came to 1 base and at J to 2 bases, leaving 2 bases not matched to a gene. CDR3 protein: CASSLGTGPYEQYF. CDR3 in DNA: TGTGCCAGCAGCTTAGGGACAGGCCCCTACGAGCAGTACTTC.

In its sample, this clone was seen a few times. This chain uses TRBV5-6 with TRBJ2-1; TRBD2 is a possible D gene (6 bases). CDR1 and CDR2 from the germline V gene are SGHDT and YYEEEE. This CDR3 contains 11 residues. Trimming took 3 bases from V and 10 from J, leaving 8 bases between them. CDR3 protein: CASSSGLEQFF. The CDR3 nucleotides read TGTGCCAGCAGCTCTGGACTAGAGCAGTTCTTC.

CDR3: CASSDRPLAGEGNEQFF. Here the CDR3 DNA reads TGTGCCAGCAGCGATCGACCCCTAGCGGGAGAAGGGAATGAGCAGTTCTTC. The chain recombines TRBV9 with TRBJ2-1; the match to TRBD2 covers 10 bases. Germline values: CDR1 SGDLS, CDR2 YYNGEE. The J segment lost 7 bases and the V segment lost 3 bases, leaving 13 bases of the junction unmatched. The CDR3 sequence is 17 residues long.

Only a few counts were recorded for this clone. The chain links TRBV9 to TRBJ1-4; D not certain. This CDR3 spans 16 amino acids. Germline CDR1 and CDR2: SGDLS and YYNGEE. V was pared by 0 bases and J by 0 bases, with 9 bases between. The CDR3, as DNA: TGTGCCAGCAGCGTAGACCCCGGGACAACTAATGAAAAACTGTTTTTT. Protein: CASSVDPGTTNEKLFF.

There are a few counts of this clone. The V gene is TRBV5-6, the J gene TRBJ2-7, with a tentative D call TRBD2 (6 bases). Germline V gives CDR1 SGHDT, CDR2 YYEEEE. With 4 bases removed from V and 3 bases from J, the gap between germline ends came to 14 bases. This CDR3 is 14 amino acids long. As DNA, the CDR3 is TGTGCCAGCAGCGCGCCGACTAGACGCTACGAGCAGTACTTC. Protein product: CASSAPTRRYEQYF.

This clone appeared a few times. This chain uses TRBV6-5 with TRBJ1-2; D call uncertain. This CDR3 has 13 residues. Germline assignment: CDR1 MNHEY and CDR2 SVGAGI. Trimming stripped 2 bases from V and 8 bases from J, with 12 bases between. The CDR3 nucleotides are TGTGCCAGCAGTTACGGGGTAGGAGGGGGCTACACCTTC. Protein sequence: CASSYGVGGGYTF.

V usage is TRBV6-6 and J usage is TRBJ1-5; 8 bases match TRBD1. This CDR3 has 14 residues. The ends lost 5 bases at V and 6 bases at J; junction bases unmatched: 6. Germline V gives CDR1 MNHNY, CDR2 SVGAGI (reference sequence). The CDR3 DNA is TGTGCCAGCAGTCCCGACAGGGGTGGTCAGCCCCAGCATTTT. Translation: CASSPDRGGQPQHF.

In its sample, this clone was seen a few times. The J gene is TRBJ2-1, the V gene TRBV5-6; weak D call: TRBD2 (5 bases). Trimming removed 2 bases from V and 0 bases from J, with 6 bases in between. CDR1 is SGHDT, CDR2 YYEEEE, per germline. The CDR3 extends over 14 amino acids. DNA for the CDR3: TGTGCCAGCAGCTTACGGGGCTCCTACAATGAGCAGTTCTTC. As protein: CASSLRGSYNEQFF.

The rearrangement joins TRBV18 to TRBJ1-1; possible D gene TRBD1, 5 bases. V was pared by 1 base and J by 1 base, with 10 bases between. This CDR3 spans 15 amino acids. Germline CDR1 reads KGHSH; CDR2 reads LQKENI. CDR3 amino acids: CASSPLAGSNTEAFF. CDR3 DNA sequence: TGTGCCAGCTCACCACTCGCAGGGTCGAACACTGAAGCTTTCTTT.